This T cell receptor (beta chain) was captured by sequencing in a study of blood T cell repertoires in COVID-19. Original data processing: Amplification of reference gene primers provided the estimated nucleated cell counts. Only in-frame clones appear in the TCRdb table, and some are missing; sequencing was by immunoSEQ multiplex PCR. The V and J calls and the clone size are those of that table, but D and trimming were determined from the DNA. Of about 100,000 clones listed, approximately 80% were seen once; the top ten hold 3.5% to 5%. This receptor was obtained from a human donor in a cohort sampled during active COVID-19. The sample comprised peripheral blood.

CDR3 sequence (DNA): TGTGCCAGCAGTGACTCGCGGGGGGGCGCCTACAATGAGCAGTTCTTC. It codes for CASSDSRGGAYNEQFF. The chain joins TRBV25-1 to TRBJ2-1; 9 nucleotides line up with TRBD2. Per the germline V gene, CDR1 is MGHDK and CDR2 is SYGVNS. J gave up 2 bases and V 3 bases, and 5 bases lay outside the gene matches. The length of the CDR3 is 16 residues.